Listed below are T cell receptor beta chains from one sample, sequenced in a study of immune evolution from preneoplasia to lung adenocarcinoma. Clones were sequenced by immunoSEQ multiplex PCR, and TCRdb holds only the in-frame ones, with some missing. This table holds fewer than 9,000 clones, more than 70% found once. The sample taken for sequencing was FFPE adjacent normal lung tissue. These receptors came from a person aged 70 to 85 with lung adenocarcinoma. CDR3s include the opening cysteine and the closing phenylalanine or tryptophan. D genes are given only for firm matches. Only some rows state a clone size, as once, few, many or a class for expanded clones.

TRBJ1-5	15	-	TRBV30	-	CAWSASGTYNQPQHF	TGTGCCTGGAGTGCCTCCGGTACCTATAATCAGCCCCAGCATTTT
TRBJ2-7	14	-	TRBV6-5	-	CASSFTQGFYEQYF	TGTGCCAGCAGTTTCACACAGGGTTTCTACGAGCAGTACTTC
TRBJ2-7	13	-	TRBV5-6	-	CASSLGPTDEQYF	TGTGCCAGCAGCTTGGGACCGACAGACGAGCAGTACTTC
TRBJ1-2	14	-	TRBV6-1	-	CASSQQVRNYGYTF	TGTGCCAGCAGCCAACAGGTTCGGAACTATGGCTACACCTTC
TRBJ1-4	16	few	TRBV18	-	CASSPLTGPQNEKLFF	TGTGCCAGCTCACCATTGACCGGGCCACAGAATGAAAAACTGTTTTTT
TRBJ2-1	14	large	TRBV6-5	-	CASSSSTVYNEQFF	TGTGCCAGCAGTTCGTCGACCGTCTACAATGAGCAGTTCTTC
TRBJ2-5	18	-	TRBV28	-	CASSFSPGLGSLTETQYF	TGTGCCAGCAGTTTTTCCCCGGGCCTCGGAAGCCTTACGGAGACCCAGTACTTC
TRBJ2-1	16	few	TRBV9	TRBD2	CASSPRGLAGSGEQFF	TGTGCCAGCAGCCCTCGCGGACTAGCGGGGTCGGGTGAGCAGTTCTTC
TRBJ2-5	16	-	TRBV7-9	TRBD2	CATLKGVAGNWETQYF	TGTGCCACCCTTAAAGGAGTAGCGGGAAATTGGGAGACCCAGTACTTC
TRBJ2-3	15	-	TRBV4-1	TRBD2	CASSLGLVSTDTQYF	TGCGCCAGCAGCCTCGGACTAGTAAGCACAGATACGCAGTATTTT
TRBJ1-3	15	few	TRBV9	-	CASSVEVNSGNTIYF	TGTGCCAGCAGCGTAGAAGTAAACTCTGGAAACACCATATATTTT
TRBJ2-3	15	-	TRBV6-1	TRBD2	CASSVERGGKDTQYF	TGTGCCAGCAGTGTTGAGCGGGGGGGCAAAGATACGCAGTATTTT
TRBJ1-4	15	-	TRBV19	-	CASSELVLRNEKLFF	TGTGCCAGTAGTGAGCTCGTCCTTCGTAATGAAAAACTGTTTTTT
TRBJ1-3	15	-	TRBV5-1	-	CASSLDSYSGNTIYF	TGCGCCAGCAGCTTAGACAGTTACTCTGGAAACACCATATATTTT
TRBJ1-5	13	-	TRBV2	-	CASRRAYNQPQHF	TGTGCCAGCCGGAGGGCCTATAATCAGCCCCAGCATTTT